The 28 T cell receptor beta chains reported below all come from one sample, sequenced in a study of shared clonotypes between healthy human individuals. TCRdb's copy holds only in-frame clones and misses some; the assay was immunoSEQ multiplex PCR. The sample carries 450,000 to 500,000 clones, over 75% recorded once. Sequenced: PBMCs. These TCRs come from a woman in her forties in good health. Some clones in this sample may be carry-over from other donors' samples.

The rearrangement links TRBV7-3 to TRBJ2-2; D possibly corresponds to TRBD1 (6 bases). Germline V CDR1 and CDR2: SGHTA, FQGTGA. V gave up 0 bases and J gave up 1 base, with 6 bases separating them. This CDR3 is built from 15 residues. The DNA of the CDR3 is TGTGCCAGCAGCTTAACAGGGGGGAACACCGGGGAGCTGTTTTTT. It specifies CASSLTGGNTGELFF. Drawing the rest from reference TRBV7-3 and TRBJ2-2, the complete variable domain is GAGVSQTPSNKVTEKGKYVELRCDPISGHTALYWYRQSLGQGPEFLIYFQGTGAADDSGLPNDRFFAVRPEGSVSTLKIQRTERGDSAVYLCASSLTGGNTGELFFGEGSRLTVL.

The V gene is TRBV6-4, the J gene TRBJ1-5; TRBD1 matches 9 bases. V dropped 2 bases and J dropped 3; count of bases not matched to a gene: 5. The CDR3 runs 16 residues. Germline values: CDR1 MRHNA, CDR2 SNTAGT. DNA of the CDR3: TGTGCCAGCAGTGACGGGGGACAGGGATACAATCAGCCCCAGCATTTT. Translation: CASSDGGQGYNQPQHF.

Turning to this clone: The likely explanation is a read error, given a far larger clone one base away. The CDR3 protein is CASSHWLDTEAFF. CDR3 DNA sequence: TGCGCCAGCAGTCACTGGCTCGACACTGAAGCTTTCTTT. The chain employs TRBV23-1 and TRBJ1-1; D ambiguous. TRBV23-1 has ORF status, its function being uncertain. The CDR3 extends over 13 amino acids. Trimming removed 3 bases at V and 3 bases at J, with 8 bases between.

A remark on this clone: In the same sample, other DNA sequences code for this CDR3. This chain's CDR3 is CASSLGTSGYNEQFF. The CDR3 DNA is TGTGCCAGCAGCTTAGGGACTAGCGGCTACAATGAGCAGTTCTTC. The chain has TRBV11-3 and TRBJ2-1; 10 bases agree with TRBD2. The V gene end was trimmed by 1 base and the J gene end by 3 bases; junction bases not matched to a gene: 0. The CDR3 length is 15 residues. Germline CDR1 and CDR2: SGHNT and YENEEA.

The J gene is TRBJ1-5, the V gene TRBV28; tentatively, D is TRBD1 (5 bases). V lost 5 bases, J lost 7 bases, and 12 bases lay in between. In germline, CDR1 is MDHEN, CDR2 SYDVKM. The CDR3 sequence is 13 residues long. CDR3 residues: CASSPYQGQPQHF. The CDR3 DNA sequence: TGTGCCAGCAGTCCCTACCAGGGACAGCCCCAGCATTTT.

CDR3 nucleotide sequence: TGTGCCAGCAGGGATCTTGGTGGGGCCAACGTCCTGACTTTC. Amino acid sequence: CASRDLGGANVLTF. The J gene is TRBJ2-6, the V gene TRBV2; D not certain. Germline V CDR1 and CDR2: SNHLY, FYNNEI. The CDR3 covers 14 residues. V lost 6 bases and J 3 bases, leaving 9 bases between the germline ends.

The rearrangement joins TRBV5-4 to TRBJ1-2; possibly TRBD1 for D (6 bases). The CDR3 is 13 amino acids. V lost 0 bases and J lost 8, with 11 bases in between. CDR1 SGHNT and CDR2 YYREEE come from the germline V gene (reference sequence). CDR3 sequence (DNA): TGTGCCAGCAGCTTGGCACAGGGCGAAGGCTACACCTTC. This translates into CASSLAQGEGYTF.

This chain connects TRBV5-1 to TRBJ1-2; the D is unclear. Trimming took 0 bases from V and 10 from J, leaving 10 bases between them. Germline V CDR1 and CDR2: SGHRS, YFSETQ. The CDR3 contains 12 residues. The CDR3: CASSLEAPFYTF. CDR3 bases: TGCGCCAGCAGCTTGGAAGCCCCTTTCTACACCTTC.

The V and J genes are TRBV5-4 and TRBJ2-7; D uncertain. Looked up from germline, CDR1 is SGHNT and CDR2 is YYREEE (reference sequence). This CDR3 spans 12 amino acids. V lost 4 bases and J lost 3, with 8 bases in between. The CDR3 bases are TGTGCCAGCAGCACAGACCACTACGAGCAGTACTTC. It translates to CASSTDHYEQYF.

The chain is built from TRBV27 and TRBJ2-1, with 15 nucleotides matching TRBD2. After removal of 5 bases from V and 0 bases from J, the junction contained 8 bases not matched to a gene. The CDR3 consists of 19 residues. Germline CDR1 and CDR2: MNHEY and SMNVEV (reference sequence). The CDR3 DNA reads as TGTGCCAGCAGTCCCGGGACTAGCGGGAGGACTAGCTCCTACAATGAGCAGTTCTTC. This translates into CASSPGTSGRTSSYNEQFF.

The rearrangement links TRBV28 to TRBJ2-7; 9 positions match TRBD2. The germline gives CDR1 MDHEN, CDR2 SYDVKM. CDR3 length equals 15 residues. Trimming removed 2 bases from V and 2 bases from J; junction bases left unmatched: 4. The CDR3 spells CASSLLSGRTYEQYF. DNA of the CDR3: TGTGCCAGCAGTTTACTCAGCGGGAGGACCTACGAGCAGTACTTC.

This clone was seen only once. A far larger clone is only one base removed, so a read error is likely. The chain recombines TRBV30 with TRBJ1-5; perhaps TRBD1 as D (5 bases). The CDR3 length is 13 residues. Germline CDR1 is GTSNPN and CDR2 is SVGIG (reference sequence). V was shortened by 0 bases and J by 9 bases, with 12 bases between the two germline ends. This CDR3 is CAWSVLGDRPQHF. DNA of the CDR3: TGTGCCTGGAGTGTACTTGGGGACCGGCCCCAGCATTTT.

The chain carries TRBV28 and TRBJ1-2; D may be TRBD1 (5 bases). CDR1 and CDR2 from the germline V gene are MDHEN and SYDVKM. CDR3 size: 13 residues. V dropped 10 bases and J dropped 4 bases, with 16 bases sitting between them. The CDR3 reads CATRATAAYGYTF. In DNA, the CDR3 is TGTGCCACCAGGGCGACTGCGGCCTATGGCTACACCTTC.

This clone appeared once. V gene TRBV18 combines with J gene TRBJ2-1, with 11 bases aligning to TRBD2. Unmatched junction bases numbered 6, after V lost 5 bases and J lost 6 bases. The CDR3 covers 15 residues. The V gene's germline CDR1 is KGHSH and CDR2 LQKENI. DNA for the CDR3: TGTGCCAGCTCAATACTAGCGGGAGCAGTCAATGAGCAGTTCTTC. Its protein product is CASSILAGAVNEQFF.

The V gene is TRBV7-2, the J gene TRBJ1-1, with D uncertain. The V and J ends lost 0 bases and 5 bases respectively, with 7 bases between them. CDR3 length: 13 amino acids. Germline-derived CDR1 and CDR2 are SGHTA and FQGNSA. For the CDR3, the DNA is TGTGCCAGCAGCTTAGCGGGAACAACTGAAGCTTTCTTT. This codes for CASSLAGTTEAFF.

In this sample, this clone turned up many times. The same CDR3 can be traced to other DNA sequences in this sample. The gene calls are TRBV5-5 and TRBJ1-1; possibly TRBD1 for D (6 bases). Trimming took 6 bases from V and 1 from J, leaving 10 bases between them. Per the germline V gene, CDR1 is SGHKS and CDR2 is YYEKEE (reference sequence). The CDR3 sequence is 13 residues long. This CDR3 reads CASTNRENTEAFF. The CDR3 bases are TGTGCCAGCACGAACAGGGAGAACACTGAAGCTTTCTTT.

A word on this clone: A far larger clone differs by one base, so this is likely a read error. This chain links TRBV30 with TRBJ1-3, with D possibly TRBD1 on 6 matching bases. The germline gives CDR1 GTSNPN, CDR2 SVGIG (reference sequence). This CDR3 is 14 amino acids long. The CDR3 here is CAWRSQGFGDTIYF. The CDR3, as DNA: TGTGCCTGGAGATCACAGGGATTTGGAGACACCATATATTTT.

This chain uses TRBV30 with TRBJ2-5; D is unclear. V was cut by 0 bases and J by 1 base, with 15 bases left in between. CDR3 length: 16 amino acids. Germline V gives CDR1 GTSNPN, CDR2 SVGIG (reference sequence). CDR3 DNA sequence: TGTGCCTGGAGTGTAGGCCCCGGGCCCATCCAAGAGACCCAGTACTTC. Encoded protein: CAWSVGPGPIQETQYF.

There are a few counts of this clone. The J gene is TRBJ2-2, the V gene TRBV6-4; 12 bases align to TRBD2. Trimming removed 10 bases from V and 7 bases from J; junction bases left unmatched: 10. Germline CDR1 reads MRHNA; CDR2 reads SNTAGT. This CDR3 comprises 15 residues. As DNA, the CDR3 is TGTGCCACCTCCCCGACTAGCGGGAGTAACGGGGAGCTGTTTTTT. Translation gives CATSPTSGSNGELFF.

The chain joins TRBV10-1 to TRBJ1-2; D may be TRBD1 (6 bases). Per the germline V gene, CDR1 is WNHNN and CDR2 is SYGVQD (reference sequence). V was clipped by 0 bases and J by 4 bases, with 21 bases between them. This CDR3 is built from 18 residues. DNA for the CDR3: TGCGCCAGCAGTGAGTCCGGGTACAGGGCGTGCCCAACCTATGGCTACACCTTC. Its translation is CASSESGYRACPTYGYTF.

The chain links TRBV4-2 to TRBJ1-4; 8 bases are shared with TRBD1. This CDR3 spans 14 amino acids. Germline assignment: CDR1 LGHNA and CDR2 YNFKEQ. The V and J ends lost 4 bases and 8 bases, in that order; junction bases with no gene match: 6. CDR3 coding DNA: TGTGCCAGCAGCCGAGGACAGGGTGGAGAAAAACTGTTTTTT. Amino acid sequence: CASSRGQGGEKLFF.

About this clone itself: A much larger clone lies one base from this, so it may be a read error. This specimen includes other DNA sequences encoding the same CDR3. The genes are TRBV7-9 and TRBJ2-5, with no clear D. The germline V gene has CDR1 SEHNR and CDR2 FQNEAQ (reference sequence). The V end was cut by 4 bases, the J end by 0 bases, with 3 bases between. The CDR3 is 12 amino acids. DNA for the CDR3: TGTGCCAGCAGCTCCTACCAAGAGACCCAGTACTTC. It yields the protein CASSSYQETQYF.

Concerning this clone itself: With only one base between it and a far larger clone, this is likely a read error. Other nucleotide sequences from this sample produce the same CDR3. The CDR3 DNA reads TGTGCCAGCAGCTTAGTTGGGGGAGGCTATGGCTACACCTTC. It encodes CASSLVGGGYGYTF. This rearrangement joins TRBV5-6 to TRBJ1-2, with D maybe TRBD1 (5 bases). The germline gives CDR1 SGHDT, CDR2 YYEEEE. The CDR3 is 14 residues long. Trimming left V 2 bases short and J 4 bases short, with 12 bases between.

This chain joins TRBV4-2 and TRBJ1-4; TRBD1 agrees at 8 bases. Germline trimming cut 0 bases from V and 7 bases from J; bases unmatched to any gene: 10. The CDR3 length is 17 residues. Germline V CDR1 and CDR2: LGHNA, YNFKEQ. The CDR3 spells CASSQDPGQGWGEKLFF. CDR3 DNA: TGTGCCAGCAGCCAAGATCCAGGACAGGGATGGGGTGAAAAACTGTTTTTT.

The V gene is TRBV28, the J gene TRBJ2-7, with 7 positions matching TRBD1. The CDR3 loop spans 14 amino acids. The V gene end was trimmed by 3 bases and the J gene end by 3 bases; junction bases not matched to a gene: 5. Germline V gene data show CDR1 as MDHEN and CDR2 as SYDVKM. The CDR3 region is CASSFMGQHYEQYF. CDR3 DNA sequence: TGTGCCAGCAGTTTTATGGGACAGCACTACGAGCAGTACTTC.

With respect to this clone: A far larger clone is only one base removed, so a read error is likely. V and J are TRBV29-1 and TRBJ1-2, with TRBD1 as a possible D gene (5 bases). Trimming took off 5 bases at V and 2 bases at J, with 15 bases between the two ends. This CDR3 spans 14 amino acids. Per the germline V gene, CDR1 is SQVTM and CDR2 is ANQGSEA. The CDR3 sequence: CSVTSLRDNYGYTF. DNA for the CDR3: TGCAGCGTTACCTCCCTCCGGGACAACTATGGCTACACCTTC.

The chain has TRBV7-7 and TRBJ2-2; 8 nucleotides match TRBD1. The CDR3 loop spans 17 amino acids. V lost 5 bases, J lost 0 bases, and 8 bases stayed unmatched. In germline, CDR1 is SSHAT, CDR2 FNYEAQ (reference sequence). The CDR3 spells CASSRTGSLANTGELFF. The CDR3, as DNA: TGTGCCAGCAGCCGGACAGGGTCCCTCGCGAACACCGGGGAGCTGTTTTTT.

The genes are TRBV19 and TRBJ2-1, with 13 positions matching TRBD2. Germline loops: CDR1 LNHDA, CDR2 SQIVND (reference sequence). CDR3 length equals 19 residues. The junction had 16 bases not matched to a gene; V was cut back by 5 bases and J by 6 bases. As DNA, the CDR3 is TGTGCCAGTAGTGCCACGGGGACTAGCGGGATCGCGGCCCCCAATGAGCAGTTCTTC. Encoded protein: CASSATGTSGIAAPNEQFF.